Presented here are 21 T cell receptor beta chains from one specimen sequenced in a study of cytomegalovirus exposure and HLA in healthy donors. Primers: 60 Vbeta forward and 13 Jbeta reverse. Method: immunoSEQ multiplex PCR; TCRdb's copy keeps in-frame clones and lacks some. Among 150,000 to 200,000 clones listed, 78% were seen once. The sequenced sample was PBMCs. Receptor source: a female donor in good health and CMV-seronegative.

The chain couples TRBV2 to TRBJ2-1; 12 positions match TRBD2. J gave up 13 bases and V 1 base, and 11 bases lay outside the gene matches. The germline V gene has CDR1 SNHLY and CDR2 FYNNEI. CDR3 length: 16 residues. CDR3 region: CASSEGRGTSGPAQFF. The CDR3 DNA is TGTGCCAGCAGTGAAGGGAGGGGGACTAGCGGGCCTGCTCAGTTCTTC.

The CDR3: CASSLRFQPQHF. The CDR3 coding sequence is TGTGCCAGCAGTTTGCGTTTCCAGCCCCAGCATTTT. The rearrangement links TRBV28 to TRBJ1-5; D is uncertain. Germline CDR1 MDHEN, CDR2 SYDVKM. This CDR3 comprises 12 residues. The V end was cut by 3 bases, the J end by 7 bases, with 7 bases between. Filled out from reference TRBV28 and TRBJ1-5, the complete variable domain reads DVKVTQSSRYLVKRTGEKVFLECVQDMDHENMFWYRQDPGLGLRLIYFSYDVKMKEKGDIPEGYSVSREKKERFSLILESASTNQTSMYLCASSLRFQPQHFGDGTRLSIL.

The gene calls are TRBV11-3 and TRBJ1-2, with D uncertain. The CDR3 is 13 residues long. Germline V CDR1 and CDR2: SGHNT, YENEEA. V was clipped by 1 base and J by 0 bases, with 3 bases between them. CDR3 in DNA: TGTGCCAGCAGCTTAGGCGCTAACTATGGCTACACCTTC. Residues: CASSLGANYGYTF.

Written as DNA, the CDR3 is TGCGCCAGCAGCCAAGGGGCGGGGGCATACAATGAGCAGTTCTTC. It specifies CASSQGAGAYNEQFF. V gene TRBV4-3 combines with J gene TRBJ2-1; D perhaps matches TRBD2 (7 bases). V was pared by 1 base and J by 4 bases, with 11 bases between. The length of the CDR3 is 15 residues. Germline CDR1 and CDR2: LGHNA and YSLEER.

The gene calls are TRBV18 and TRBJ2-7; D possibly corresponds to TRBD2 (6 bases). Trimming stripped 2 bases from V and 3 bases from J, with 14 bases between. The CDR3 is made up of 15 amino acids. The germline V gene has CDR1 KGHSH and CDR2 LQKENI. Here the CDR3 reads CASSPLASDDYEQYF. CDR3 sequence (DNA): TGTGCCAGCTCACCATTGGCTAGCGATGACTACGAGCAGTACTTC.

The chain employs TRBV4-2 and TRBJ2-7, with 9 bases aligning to TRBD1. Looked up from germline, CDR1 is LGHNA and CDR2 is YNFKEQ. With 3 bases clipped from V and 7 bases from J, the junction kept 22 bases outside the gene matches. The CDR3 is 19 amino acids. The DNA of the CDR3 is TGTGCCAGCAGCCAGGGCCCATACGACAGGGGGGGCCAGTCTCGAGAGCAGTACTTC. Protein product: CASSQGPYDRGGQSREQYF.

The gene calls are TRBV18 and TRBJ2-5; 7 positions agree with TRBD1. The CDR3 covers 19 residues. In germline, CDR1 is KGHSH, CDR2 LQKENI. V lost 3 bases, J lost 2 bases, and 18 bases stayed unmatched. CDR3 amino acids: CASSPVDRSGTELQETQYF. The CDR3 bases are TGTGCCAGCTCACCGGTTGACCGGTCCGGGACAGAGTTACAAGAGACCCAGTACTTC.

CDR3 amino acids: CASSLVLGGAGPHEQYF. The CDR3, as DNA: TGTGCCAGCAGCTTAGTTTTAGGGGGCGCAGGTCCCCACGAGCAGTACTTC. This sequence joins TRBV11-3 and TRBJ2-7; 7 nucleotides match TRBD1. V was pared by 1 base and J by 5 bases, with 14 bases of the junction left unmatched. The germline V gene has CDR1 SGHNT and CDR2 YENEEA. This CDR3 comprises 17 residues.

The J gene is TRBJ1-2, the V gene TRBV19; D gene uncertain. Per germline, CDR1 LNHDA and CDR2 SQIVND (reference sequence). V lost 3 bases and J 2 bases, leaving 7 bases between the germline ends. The CDR3 consists of 13 residues. CDR3 in DNA: TGTGCCAGTAGTATGGGCACCAACTATGGCTACACCTTC. It specifies CASSMGTNYGYTF. Full variable domain (missing parts from reference TRBV19 and TRBJ1-2): DGGITQSPKYLFRKEGQNVTLSCEQNLNHDAMYWYRQDPGQGLRLIYYSQIVNDFQKGDIAEGYSVSREKKESFPLTVTSAQKNPTAFYLCASSMGTNYGYTFGSGTRLTVV.

V usage is TRBV7-2 and J usage is TRBJ2-7; a possible D gene is TRBD2 (6 bases). The V and J ends lost 1 base and 2 bases respectively, with 12 bases between them. Germline CDR1 SGHTA, CDR2 FQGNSA. The CDR3 covers 15 residues. The CDR3 loop reads CASSLVSGDAYEQYF. CDR3 coding DNA: TGTGCCAGCAGCTTAGTTAGCGGAGATGCCTACGAGCAGTACTTC. The full variable domain, completed using reference TRBV7-2 and TRBJ2-7, is GAGVSQSPSNKVTEKGKDVELRCDPISGHTALYWYRQSLGQGLEFLIYFQGNSAPDKSGLPSDRFSAERTGGSVSTLTIQRTQQEDSAVYLCASSLVSGDAYEQYFGPGTRLTVT.

On this clone: Relative to the germline gene, one junction end is altered; a read error may explain this. The chain carries TRBV7-9 and TRBJ2-7, with 9 bases aligning to TRBD1. The CDR3 runs 14 residues. Germline V gene data show CDR1 as SEHNR and CDR2 as FQNEAQ (reference sequence). CDR3 sequence reads: CAAYEGQGSNEQYF. The CDR3 DNA is TGTGCCGCCTACGAGGGACAGGGCTCCAACGAGCAGTACTTC.

This chain connects TRBV27 to TRBJ2-3; 10 bases are a match to TRBD2. The ends lost 5 bases at V and 0 bases at J; junction bases unmatched: 2. Germline V CDR1 and CDR2: MNHEY, SMNVEV (reference sequence). The CDR3 contains 15 residues. CDR3 sequence: CASSLAGVSTDTQYF. For the CDR3, the DNA is TGTGCCAGCAGTCTAGCGGGAGTTAGCACAGATACGCAGTATTTT.

The CDR3 sequence: CASSQAGTGSTMGNQPQHF. CDR3 nucleotide sequence: TGTGCCAGCAGCCAAGCTGGGACAGGCTCAACAATGGGCAATCAGCCCCAGCATTTT. V and J are TRBV4-2 and TRBJ1-5; 8 bases are a match to TRBD1. This CDR3 has 19 residues. Germline V gene data show CDR1 as LGHNA and CDR2 as YNFKEQ. Trimming at V came to 1 base and at J to 2 bases, leaving 13 bases not matched to a gene.

This clone was seen once. The CDR3 reads CASSWTVYNEQFF. The CDR3 DNA follows: TGTGCCAGCAGCTGGACAGTGTACAATGAGCAGTTCTTC. The chain is built from TRBV7-7 and TRBJ2-1, with D perhaps TRBD1 (6 bases). The CDR3 consists of 13 residues. Germline assignment: CDR1 SSHAT and CDR2 FNYEAQ (reference sequence). V was pared by 4 bases and J by 4 bases, with 8 bases between.

This clone was detected only a few times. A read error may produce the germline difference seen at one junction end. The CDR3 reads CSSSSTGQGSYEQYF. As DNA, the CDR3 is TGTTCCAGCAGCTCGACGGGACAGGGATCCTACGAGCAGTACTTC. The chain is built from TRBV7-9 and TRBJ2-7; 9 bases are shared with TRBD1. The CDR3 totals 15 residues. Looked up from germline, CDR1 is SEHNR and CDR2 is FQNEAQ (reference sequence).

The gene calls are TRBV19 and TRBJ1-5; 9 bases fit TRBD1. This CDR3 spans 15 amino acids. With V trimmed by 5 bases and J by 5 bases, 7 bases remained unmatched. The germline CDR1 and CDR2 sequences are LNHDA and SQIVND (reference sequence). The CDR3 reads CASSPGGQGDQPQHF. In DNA form, the CDR3 reads TGTGCCAGTAGTCCGGGGGGACAGGGAGATCAGCCCCAGCATTTT. The variable domain in full, completed from reference TRBV19 and TRBJ1-5, reads DGGITQSPKYLFRKEGQNVTLSCEQNLNHDAMYWYRQDPGQGLRLIYYSQIVNDFQKGDIAEGYSVSREKKESFPLTVTSAQKNPTAFYLCASSPGGQGDQPQHFGDGTRLSIL.

This clone was seen only once. The chain recombines TRBV19 with TRBJ1-2; 8 nucleotides align to TRBD1. Per the germline V gene, CDR1 is LNHDA and CDR2 is SQIVND (reference sequence). J was trimmed by 3 bases and V by 6 bases; bases with no gene match: 9. This CDR3 has 15 amino acids. In nucleotides, the CDR3 is TGTGCCAGTAGGACTGGACAGGGAAGAGACTATGGCTACACCTTC. Its translation: CASRTGQGRDYGYTF.

The gene calls are TRBV5-1 and TRBJ1-6, with D perhaps matching TRBD1 (6 bases). The CDR3 runs 14 residues. Trimming left V 5 bases short and J 10 bases short, with 16 bases between. CDR1 is SGHRS, CDR2 YFSETQ, per germline. Here the CDR3 DNA reads TGCGCCAGCAGAATACCAGGGGAGAGCTCACCCCTCCACTTT. Amino acids: CASRIPGESSPLHF.

The V gene is TRBV2, the J gene TRBJ2-2, with D maybe TRBD1 (6 bases). The CDR3 consists of 11 residues. Per the germline V gene, CDR1 is SNHLY and CDR2 is FYNNEI. Trimming cost V 6 bases and J 8 bases, with 7 bases left between them. The CDR3 DNA reads TGTGCCAGCAGGGGGGCGGGGGAGCTGTTTTTT. Its protein product is CASRGAGELFF.

This clone was seen only once. This rearrangement joins TRBV4-3 to TRBJ2-2, with TRBD2 as a possible D gene (6 bases). In germline, CDR1 is LGHNA, CDR2 YSLEER. V lost 3 bases, J lost 4 bases, and 33 bases lay in between. This CDR3 has 22 amino acids. The CDR3 protein is CASSHINTGTYSIREFTGELFF. The CDR3 DNA follows: TGCGCCAGCAGCCACATAAACACCGGGACTTACTCTATTCGCGAATTCACCGGGGAGCTGTTTTTT.

This sequence joins TRBV5-1 and TRBJ1-2; TRBD1 aligns across 7 bases. The CDR3 length is 14 residues. V trimming: 0 bases; J trimming: 2 bases; junction bases outside the gene matches: 1. Germline V gene sequence: CDR1 SGHRS, CDR2 YFSETQ. The CDR3 spells CASSLGQGNYGYTF. CDR3 nucleotides: TGCGCCAGCAGCTTGGGACAGGGAAACTATGGCTACACCTTC.